This entry features one T cell receptor (beta chain) sequence. Its cognate antigen has yet to be identified. Base qualities are not provided; no much larger clone lies one nucleotide away. The CDR3 spans 15 residues, from the cysteine through the phenylalanine. The entry retains the CDR3 DNA only, 45 bases that are in frame from base 1. For CDR1 and CDR2, the germline V gene lists SGHTA and FQGNSA. Relative to germline, V is 5 bases shorter and J is 2 bases shorter, with 15 bases between their ends. The donors were healthy, HIV-negative adults who had no recently reported acute infections or vaccinations. Every donor was a Caucasian adult residing in Nashville, Tennessee, USA. CD4+ T cells were enriched by magnetic negative selection, after which naive cells were positively selected on CD45RA and the negative fraction was taken as the memory subset. Blood was obtained by leukapheresis, after which PBMCs were separated by Ficoll-Histopaque density gradient centrifugation and cryopreserved in liquid nitrogen vapor phase. Analytical flow cytometry was used to check the purity and quantity of every magnetically sorted T cell population. From each sorted fraction, genomic DNA was isolated and quantified by UV absorbance on a Nanodrop 2000c.

The data stem from a study of shared clonotypes between healthy human individuals (dated by TCRdb to the early 2020s). Study-level background: The cohort included three men and a couple of women between 18 and 49 years of age. For each donor, CD4 naive and CD4 memory were each run on three plates, CD8 naive on two plates, and CD8 memory on one plate. To estimate repertoire size and how much clonotype sharing occurs between individuals, the study deeply sequenced the blood TCR repertoires of a handful of healthy adults. To increase sequencing depth and limit assay-specific biases, different laboratories used diverse techniques to prepare libraries and sequence TCR repertoires. Each donor's leukapheresis produced roughly between roughly 0.94 and 9.5 billion PBMCs.

On the study overall, not on this receptor specifically: Sampling was restricted to blood, and TCR repertoires in tissue are likely to differ from TCR repertoires in blood. Higher generation probabilities were observed for clonotypes shared by all four sorted-subset donors than for non-shared clonotypes. Estimated clonotype richness was generally larger for naive than for memory subsets. Pairwise subsampling led to the expectation that sequencing depth would affect the degree of clonotype sharing among donors. When a few donors were compared, the shared fraction of clonotypes was 5% to 6.5% for naive CD4, 3.5% to 4% for naive CD8, 2% to 2.5% for memory CD4, and around 0.37% for memory CD8. The small number of donors limited the genetic and exposure-history diversity represented. Even with the large sequencing depth, rarefaction of the sorted-subset datasets indicated that sequencing was incomplete.

Using the deep immunoSEQ assay, multiplex PCR amplified TCR CDR3 regions from genomic DNA. Extracted genomic DNA from each cell subset was spread evenly across all wells of several immunoSEQ 96-well plates, with each plate serving as a replicate. Each replicate PCR for sorted subsets received 200 ng genomic DNA, equal to about 30,000 T cell genomes. The purified libraries were quantified using a Qubit 3.0 fluorometer, sized with a Bioanalyzer 2100, and then quantified again using the KAPA Library Quantification kit. Every immunoSEQ 96-well plate was sequenced on a dedicated single-read 150-cycle Illumina NextSeq 550 flow cell. In the original analysis: Because only junctional sequences without quality scores were contained in the immunoSEQ output, filtering matching that applied to full-length reads could not be performed. To assign V/J genes and CDR3, sequences were annotated against IMGT germline references using PyIR, a Python wrapper for IgBLAST v1.9. Any read was removed if the V/J assignment was weak (E-value above 1e-6), the CDR3 was missing, or the read contained stop codons, out-of-frame junctions, or ambiguous translated residues. V3J clonotypes were defined by identical inferred V gene, J gene, and CDR3 amino acid sequence. To compute the percentage overlap between repertoires, the number of shared unique clonotypes was divided by the size of the smaller repertoire. Three approaches were used to assess repertoire richness: RTK rarefaction, the Chao1 estimator, and Recon v2.1 estimates of unobserved clonotypes. Generation probabilities were computed with OLGA for all TCRbeta clonotypes obtained by the gDNA method from a handful of donors. TCRdb stores this immuneACCESS table with in-frame sequences only. Part of the clones is absent; in the studies checked, under half of the shortfall reflects unresolved V genes, and no reason is known for the rest. The V and J calls and the clone size are those of that table, but D and trimming were determined from the DNA. This sample has a few million clones in its table, and 85% to 95% of those were observed once. The biggest ten clones account for 0.37% of the sample.

In this chain, TRBV7-2 is recombined with TRBJ2-5; the D gene is not confidently resolved. The sample taken for sequencing was naive CD4+ T cells from PBMCs. This sample's cell subset or site label indicates: CD45RA+ positively selected. The TCR was taken from a man younger than 35 in good health. Some clones in this sample may be carry-over from other donors' samples. The DNA reads TGTGCCAGCAGCCCGAGGACGGCGCAGCAAGAGACCCAGTACTTC. It encodes CASSPRTAQQETQYF.